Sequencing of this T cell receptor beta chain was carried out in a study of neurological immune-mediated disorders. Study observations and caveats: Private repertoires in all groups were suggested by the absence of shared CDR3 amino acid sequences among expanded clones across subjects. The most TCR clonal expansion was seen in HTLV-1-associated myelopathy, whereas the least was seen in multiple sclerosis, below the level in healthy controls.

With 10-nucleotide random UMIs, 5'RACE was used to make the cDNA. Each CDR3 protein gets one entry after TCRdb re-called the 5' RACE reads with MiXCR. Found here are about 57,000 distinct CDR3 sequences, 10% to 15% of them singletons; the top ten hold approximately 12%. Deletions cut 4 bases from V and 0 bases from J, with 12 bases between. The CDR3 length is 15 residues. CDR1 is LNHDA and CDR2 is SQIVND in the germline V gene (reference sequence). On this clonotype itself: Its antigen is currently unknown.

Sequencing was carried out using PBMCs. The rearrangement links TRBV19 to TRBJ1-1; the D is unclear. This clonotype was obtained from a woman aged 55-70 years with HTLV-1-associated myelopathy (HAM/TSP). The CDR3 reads CASSNGFVMNTEAFF. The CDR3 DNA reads TGTGCCAGTAGTAACGGGTTCGTTATGAACACTGAAGCTTTCTTT.